This T cell receptor beta chain was observed in a study of metastatic and nonmetastatic thyroid tumors. Every patient underwent thyroid surgery untreated. Overall study results and limits: For both blood and tumor, malignant thyroid tumors reportedly showed significantly higher TCR beta diversity than benign nodules did.

About this clone itself: The target antigen is unknown.

Per the original data handling: A distant-metastasis classifier for papillary thyroid cancer was built using CDR3 differences across clinicopathological groups. Through MiXCR, TCRdb re-clonotyped the PCR reads. The authors' filters were not applied to this entry. The repertoire includes about 40,000 clones, roughly 10% of them detected once, and under 30% sits in the top ten. This sequence originates from a female donor with papillary thyroid cancer or a benign thyroid nodule (not recorded which). Some clones in this sample may be carry-over from other donors' samples. Sequenced: blood.

The CDR3 sequence is CASRRTGLAGVGYEQYV. CDR3 in DNA: TGTGCCAGCAGACGAACGGGACTAGCGGGAGTGGGCTACGAGCAGTACGTC. This chain links TRBV6-1 with TRBJ2-7, with 14 bases fitting TRBD2. The CDR3 consists of 17 residues. CDR1 and CDR2 (germline): MNHNS, SASEGT. J lost 3 bases, V lost 6 bases, and 10 bases had no gene match.